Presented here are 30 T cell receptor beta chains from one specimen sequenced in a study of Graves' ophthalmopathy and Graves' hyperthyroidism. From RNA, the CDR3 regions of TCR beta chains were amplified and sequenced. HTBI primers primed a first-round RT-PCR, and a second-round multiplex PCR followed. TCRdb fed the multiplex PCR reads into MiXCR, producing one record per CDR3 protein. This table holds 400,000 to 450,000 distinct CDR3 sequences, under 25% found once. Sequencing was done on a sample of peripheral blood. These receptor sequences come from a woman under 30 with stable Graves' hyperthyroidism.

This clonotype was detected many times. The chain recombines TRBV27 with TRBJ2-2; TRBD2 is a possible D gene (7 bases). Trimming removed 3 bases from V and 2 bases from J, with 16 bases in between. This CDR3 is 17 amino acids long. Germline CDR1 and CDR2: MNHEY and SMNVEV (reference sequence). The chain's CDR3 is CASSFGRWGGNTGELFF. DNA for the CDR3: TGTGCCAGCAGTTTTGGGAGGTGGGGGGGCAACACCGGGGAGCTGTTTTTT.

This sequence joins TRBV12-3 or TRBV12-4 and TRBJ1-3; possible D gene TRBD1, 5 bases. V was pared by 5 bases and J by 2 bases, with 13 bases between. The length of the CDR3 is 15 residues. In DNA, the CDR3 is TGTGCCAGCAGTCTGACAGTCTCCCCTGGAAACACCATATATTTT. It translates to CASSLTVSPGNTIYF.

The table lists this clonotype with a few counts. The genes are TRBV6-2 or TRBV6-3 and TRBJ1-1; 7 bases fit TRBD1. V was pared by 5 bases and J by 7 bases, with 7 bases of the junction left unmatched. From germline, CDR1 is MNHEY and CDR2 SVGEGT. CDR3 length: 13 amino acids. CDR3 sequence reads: CASSQGDVGEAFF. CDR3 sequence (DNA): TGTGCCAGCAGTCAGGGGGATGTTGGTGAAGCTTTCTTT.

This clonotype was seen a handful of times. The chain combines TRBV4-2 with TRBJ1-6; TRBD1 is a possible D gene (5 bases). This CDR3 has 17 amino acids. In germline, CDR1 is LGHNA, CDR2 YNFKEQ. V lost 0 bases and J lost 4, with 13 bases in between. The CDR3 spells CASSQDSWGRYNSPLHF. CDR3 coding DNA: TGTGCCAGCAGCCAAGATAGCTGGGGACGTTATAATTCACCCCTCCACTTT.

This CDR3 reads CSASPTGTSNNSPLHF. In nucleotides, the CDR3 is TGCAGTGCTAGTCCCACAGGGACTAGCAATAATTCACCCCTCCACTTT. The V and J genes are TRBV20-1 and TRBJ1-6; tentative D call: TRBD1 (6 bases). Trimming took 3 bases from V and 5 from J, leaving 17 bases between them. The CDR3 extends over 16 amino acids. Germline assignment: CDR1 DFQATT and CDR2 SNEGSKA (reference sequence).

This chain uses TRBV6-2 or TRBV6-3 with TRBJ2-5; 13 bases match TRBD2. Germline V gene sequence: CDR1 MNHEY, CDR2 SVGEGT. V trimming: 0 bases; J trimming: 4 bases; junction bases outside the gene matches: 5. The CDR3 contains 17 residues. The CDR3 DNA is TGTGCCAGCAGTTACTCGAGGACTAGCGGGAGTGGAGAGACCCAGTACTTC. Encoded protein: CASSYSRTSGSGETQYF.

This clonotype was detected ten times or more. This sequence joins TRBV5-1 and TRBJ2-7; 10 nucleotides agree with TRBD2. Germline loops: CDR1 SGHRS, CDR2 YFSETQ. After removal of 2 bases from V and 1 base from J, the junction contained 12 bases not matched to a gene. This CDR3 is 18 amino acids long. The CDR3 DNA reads TGCGCCAGCAGCTTCGGGGCTAGCGGGAGTCCCGATTCCTACGAGCAGTACTTC. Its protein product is CASSFGASGSPDSYEQYF.

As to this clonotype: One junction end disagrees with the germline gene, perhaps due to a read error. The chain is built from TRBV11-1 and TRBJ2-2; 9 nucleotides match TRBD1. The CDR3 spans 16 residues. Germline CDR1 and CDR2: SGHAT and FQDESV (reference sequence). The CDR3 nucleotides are TGTGCCAGCAGGTGGACAGGGGTTGTTGGAACCGGGGATCTGTTTTTT. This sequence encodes CASRWTGVVGTGDLFF.

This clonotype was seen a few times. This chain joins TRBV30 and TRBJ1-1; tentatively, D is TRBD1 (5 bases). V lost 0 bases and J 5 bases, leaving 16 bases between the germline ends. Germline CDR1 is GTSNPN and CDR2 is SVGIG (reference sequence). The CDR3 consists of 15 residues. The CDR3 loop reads CAWSVLRGRGTEAFF. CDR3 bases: TGTGCCTGGAGTGTACTACGGGGGAGGGGAACTGAAGCTTTCTTT. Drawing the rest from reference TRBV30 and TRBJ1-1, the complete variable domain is SQTIHQWPATLVQPVGSPLSLECTVEGTSNPNLYWYRQAAGRGLQLLFYSVGIGQISSEVPQNLSASRPQDRQFILSSKKLLLSDSGFYLCAWSVLRGRGTEAFFGQGTRLTVV.

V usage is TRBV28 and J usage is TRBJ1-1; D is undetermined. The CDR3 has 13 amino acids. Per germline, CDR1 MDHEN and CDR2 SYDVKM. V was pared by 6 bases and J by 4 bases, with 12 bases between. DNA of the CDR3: TGTGCCAGCAGCCGAACCCCGGGCACTGAAGCTTTCTTT. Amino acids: CASSRTPGTEAFF.

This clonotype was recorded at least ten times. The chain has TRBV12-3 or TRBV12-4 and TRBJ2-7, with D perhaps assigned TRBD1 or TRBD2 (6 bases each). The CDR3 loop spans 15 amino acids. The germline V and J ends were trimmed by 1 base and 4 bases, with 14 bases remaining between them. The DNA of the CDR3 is TGTGCCAGCAGTTTAGAGGGGGGCGCGAATTACGAGCAGTACTTC. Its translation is CASSLEGGANYEQYF.

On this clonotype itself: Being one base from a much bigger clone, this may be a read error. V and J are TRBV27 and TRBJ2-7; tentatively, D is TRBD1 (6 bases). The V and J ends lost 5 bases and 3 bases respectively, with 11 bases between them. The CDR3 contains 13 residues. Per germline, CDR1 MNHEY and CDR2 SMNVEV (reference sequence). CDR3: CASSAGTLYEQYV. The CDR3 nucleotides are TGTGCCAGCAGTGCCGGGACACTCTACGAGCAGTACGTC.

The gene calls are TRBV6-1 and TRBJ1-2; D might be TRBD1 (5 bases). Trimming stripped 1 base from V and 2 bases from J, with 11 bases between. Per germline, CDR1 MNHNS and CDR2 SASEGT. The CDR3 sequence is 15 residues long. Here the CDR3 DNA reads TGTGCCAGCAGTGAAGTGGGGGGAGGGAACTATGGCTACACCTTC. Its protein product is CASSEVGGGNYGYTF.

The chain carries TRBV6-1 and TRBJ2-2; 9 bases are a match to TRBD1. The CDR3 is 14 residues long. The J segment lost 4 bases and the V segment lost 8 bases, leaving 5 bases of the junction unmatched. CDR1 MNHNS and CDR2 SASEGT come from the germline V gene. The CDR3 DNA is TGTGCCAGCCCCGGGACAGGGCTCACCGGGGAGCTGTTTTTT. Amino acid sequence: CASPGTGLTGELFF.

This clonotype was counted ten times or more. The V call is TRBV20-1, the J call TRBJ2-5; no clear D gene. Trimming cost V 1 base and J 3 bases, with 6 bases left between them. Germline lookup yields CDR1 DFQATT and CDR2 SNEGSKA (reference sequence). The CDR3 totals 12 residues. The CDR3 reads CSARVGEETQYF. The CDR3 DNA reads TGCAGTGCTAGAGTAGGTGAAGAGACCCAGTACTTC.

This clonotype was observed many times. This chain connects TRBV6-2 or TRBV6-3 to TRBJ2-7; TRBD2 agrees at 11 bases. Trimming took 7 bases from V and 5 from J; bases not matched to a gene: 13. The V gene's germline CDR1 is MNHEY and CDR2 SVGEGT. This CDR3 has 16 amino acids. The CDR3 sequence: CASTPSGRLAGNEQYF. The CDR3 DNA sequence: TGTGCCAGCACCCCATCTGGGAGACTAGCGGGAAACGAGCAGTACTTC.

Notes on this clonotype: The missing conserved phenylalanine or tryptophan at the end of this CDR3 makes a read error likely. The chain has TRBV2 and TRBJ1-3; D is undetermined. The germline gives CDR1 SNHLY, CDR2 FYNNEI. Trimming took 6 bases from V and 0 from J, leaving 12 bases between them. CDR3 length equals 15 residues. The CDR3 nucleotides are TGTGCCAGCAGCCCAGAGATTAGCTCTGGAAACACCATATATGTT. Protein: CASSPEISSGNTIYV.

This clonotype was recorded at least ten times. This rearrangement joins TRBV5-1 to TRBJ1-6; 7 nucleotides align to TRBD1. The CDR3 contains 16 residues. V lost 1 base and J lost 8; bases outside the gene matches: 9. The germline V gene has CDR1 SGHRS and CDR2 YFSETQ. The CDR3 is CASSLRTGGTDSPLHF. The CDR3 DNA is TGCGCCAGCAGCTTGAGGACAGGTGGAACGGATTCACCCCTCCACTTT.

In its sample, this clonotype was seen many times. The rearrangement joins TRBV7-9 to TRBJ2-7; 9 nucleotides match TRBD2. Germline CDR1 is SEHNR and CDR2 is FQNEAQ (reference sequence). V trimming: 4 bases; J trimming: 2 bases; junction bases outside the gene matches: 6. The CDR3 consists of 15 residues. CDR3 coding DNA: TGTGCCAGCAGCTCCGTAGCGGGAGATCCCTACGAGCAGTACTTC. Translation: CASSSVAGDPYEQYF. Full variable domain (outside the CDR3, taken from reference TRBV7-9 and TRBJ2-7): DTGVSQNPRHKITKRGQNVTFRCDPISEHNRLYWYRQTLGQGPEFLTYFQNEAQLEKSRLLSDRFSAERPKGSFSTLEIQRTEQGDSAMYLCASSSVAGDPYEQYFGPGTRLTVT.

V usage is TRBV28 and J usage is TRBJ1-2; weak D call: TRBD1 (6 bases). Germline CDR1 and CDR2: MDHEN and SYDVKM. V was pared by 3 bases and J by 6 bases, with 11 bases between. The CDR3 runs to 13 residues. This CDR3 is CASSFNRENGYTF. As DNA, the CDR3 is TGTGCCAGCAGTTTCAACAGGGAAAATGGCTACACCTTC.

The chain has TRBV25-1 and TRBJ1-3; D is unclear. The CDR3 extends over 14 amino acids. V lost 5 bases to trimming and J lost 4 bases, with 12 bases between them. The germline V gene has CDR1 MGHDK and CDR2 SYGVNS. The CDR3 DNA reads TGTGCCAGCAGTCCATCTTCGGGGGGAAACACCATATATTTT. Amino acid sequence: CASSPSSGGNTIYF.

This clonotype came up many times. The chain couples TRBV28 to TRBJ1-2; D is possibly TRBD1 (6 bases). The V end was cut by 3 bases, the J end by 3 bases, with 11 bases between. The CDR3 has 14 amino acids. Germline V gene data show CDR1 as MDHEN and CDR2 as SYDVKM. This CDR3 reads CASSFGGQHYGYTF. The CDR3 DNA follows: TGTGCCAGCAGTTTTGGTGGACAGCACTATGGCTACACCTTC.

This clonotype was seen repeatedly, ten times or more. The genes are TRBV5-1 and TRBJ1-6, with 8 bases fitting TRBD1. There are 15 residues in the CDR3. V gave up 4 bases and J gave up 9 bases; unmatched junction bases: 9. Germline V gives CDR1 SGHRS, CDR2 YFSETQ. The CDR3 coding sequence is TGCGCCAGCAGCCGGGGGACAGGCCAGACTTCACCCCTCCACTTT. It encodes CASSRGTGQTSPLHF.

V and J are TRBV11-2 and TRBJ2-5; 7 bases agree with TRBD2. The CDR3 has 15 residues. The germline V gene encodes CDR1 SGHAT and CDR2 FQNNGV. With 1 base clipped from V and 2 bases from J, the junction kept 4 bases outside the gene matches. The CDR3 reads CASSLVTGGQETQYF. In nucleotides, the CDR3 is TGTGCCAGCAGCTTAGTGACCGGGGGGCAAGAGACCCAGTACTTC.

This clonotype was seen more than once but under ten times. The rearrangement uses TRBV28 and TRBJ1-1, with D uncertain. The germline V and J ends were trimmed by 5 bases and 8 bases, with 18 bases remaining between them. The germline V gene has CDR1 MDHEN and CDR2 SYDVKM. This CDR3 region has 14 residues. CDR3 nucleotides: TGTGCCAGCAGTCCCCCAAGCCGACGCAGAGAAGCTTTCTTT. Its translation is CASSPPSRRREAFF.

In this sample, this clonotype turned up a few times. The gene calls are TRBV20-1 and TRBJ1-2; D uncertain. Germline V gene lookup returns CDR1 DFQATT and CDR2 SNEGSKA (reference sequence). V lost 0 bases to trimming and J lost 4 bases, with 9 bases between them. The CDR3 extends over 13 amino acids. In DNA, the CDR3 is TGCAGTGCTAGAGATATGGGGATCTATGGCTACACCTTC. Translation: CSARDMGIYGYTF.

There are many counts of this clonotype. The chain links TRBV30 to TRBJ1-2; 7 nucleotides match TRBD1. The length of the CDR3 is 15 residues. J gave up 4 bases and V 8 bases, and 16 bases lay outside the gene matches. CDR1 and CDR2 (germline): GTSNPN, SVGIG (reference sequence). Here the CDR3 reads CAAHVEQGTGYGYTF. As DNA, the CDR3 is TGTGCCGCTCACGTTGAACAGGGGACCGGCTATGGCTACACCTTC.

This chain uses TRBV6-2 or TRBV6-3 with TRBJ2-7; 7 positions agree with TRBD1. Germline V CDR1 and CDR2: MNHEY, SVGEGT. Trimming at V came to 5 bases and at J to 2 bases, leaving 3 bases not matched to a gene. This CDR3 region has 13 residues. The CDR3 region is CASSKGQTYEQYF. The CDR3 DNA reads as TGTGCCAGCAGTAAGGGACAGACCTACGAGCAGTACTTC.

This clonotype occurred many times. The CDR3 sequence: CASSLTGGSGYTF. CDR3 coding DNA: TGTGCCAGCAGCCTCACAGGGGGAAGTGGCTACACCTTC. The rearrangement uses TRBV6-1 and TRBJ1-2, with TRBD1 matching over 8 bases. Germline V gene sequence: CDR1 MNHNS, CDR2 SASEGT. Trimming took 6 bases from V and 7 from J; bases not matched to a gene: 7. The CDR3 consists of 13 residues.

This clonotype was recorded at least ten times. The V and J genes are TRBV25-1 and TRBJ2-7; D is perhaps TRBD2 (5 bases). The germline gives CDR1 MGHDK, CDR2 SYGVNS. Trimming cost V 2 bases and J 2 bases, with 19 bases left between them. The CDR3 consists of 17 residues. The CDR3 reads CASSEPVLGGQTYEQYF. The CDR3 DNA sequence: TGTGCCAGCAGTGAACCAGTCTTGGGCGGGCAAACCTACGAGCAGTACTTC.